This T cell receptor beta chain was observed in a study of regulatory T cells in long-lasting Graves disease. Study findings and constraints: Among samples with persistent disease, TRBV28, TRBJ1-2 and TRBJ2-5 were favored. Clonotypes that were public and shared totalled a few thousand in persistent patients versus about a thousand in new patients.

As for time point: newly diagnosed GD, antithyroid drugs for less than 3 months. Extracted PBMC RNA gave rise to the TCR library. All patients originated from an endocrinology department located in Xi'an, China. To note about this clonotype: The target antigen is unknown.

Libraries of TCR beta came from iRepertoire HTBI primers plus Arm-PCR of CDR3 regions. Each CDR3 protein gets one entry after TCRdb re-called the multiplex PCR reads with MiXCR. The sample has over 300,000 distinct CDR3 sequences; about 16% are singletons. This CDR3 comprises 15 residues. V lost 5 bases, J lost 5 bases, and 18 bases lay in between. Germline CDR1 reads SGHAT; CDR2 reads FQNNGV. Specimen: peripheral blood mononuclear cells (PBMCs), collected at new diagnosis, from a patient treated with antithyroid drugs. The TCR sequence derives from a female donor with Graves disease. The genes are TRBV11-2 and TRBJ2-5; possible D gene TRBD1, 6 bases. The CDR3 here is CASSQLQGSKETQYF. CDR3 DNA sequence: TGTGCCAGCAGCCAACTCCAGGGGAGTAAGGAGACCCAGTACTTC.